The 31 T cell receptor beta chains below come from one sample, sequenced in a study of T-cell memory formation after mild COVID-19. TCRdb recomputed calls from the 5' RACE reads with MiXCR, one row per CDR3 protein. This sample has roughly 620,000 distinct CDR3 sequences, with roughly 18% found just once. Input material: PBMCs or a T cell subset sorted from them (not recorded which). Source of these receptors: an adult woman who had mild COVID-19 (a few samples of this study predate the infection). Cell type and time point are not known.

The gene calls are TRBV7-9 and TRBJ2-2, with 11 bases matching TRBD2. CDR1 SEHNR and CDR2 FQNEAQ come from the germline V gene (reference sequence). This CDR3 is built from 17 residues. Losses at the gene ends were 6 bases for V and 2 bases for J; bases not matched to a gene: 8. In nucleotides, the CDR3 is TGTGCCAGCAGACGCTCTAGCGGGAGGAGCAACACCGGGGAGCTGTTTTTT. Amino acids: CASRRSSGRSNTGELFF.

This clonotype has a count of ten or more. The chain employs TRBV5-1 and TRBJ2-3, with unresolved D. V gave up 1 base and J gave up 5 bases, with 14 bases separating them. CDR3 size: 15 residues. Germline V gives CDR1 SGHRS, CDR2 YFSETQ. CDR3 region: CASSLLSSWGDTQYF. CDR3 coding DNA: TGCGCCAGCAGCTTGCTCAGCTCTTGGGGAGATACGCAGTATTTT. Using reference TRBV5-1 and TRBJ2-3 for the parts outside the CDR3, the full variable domain is KAGVTQTPRYLIKTRGQQVTLSCSPISGHRSVSWYQQTPGQGLQFLFEYFSETQRNKGNFPGRFSGRQFSNSRSEMNVSTLELGDSALYLCASSLLSSWGDTQYFGPGTRLTVL.

J is TRBJ1-2 and V is TRBV29-1; D is perhaps TRBD1 (6 bases). V was cut by 4 bases and J by 7 bases, with 13 bases left in between. The CDR3 runs 12 residues. CDR1 is SQVTM, CDR2 ANQGSEA, per germline. DNA for the CDR3: TGCAGCGTTGCACCAGGGGAGTTTGGCTACACCTTC. Translation gives CSVAPGEFGYTF.

This clonotype was detected a few times. The CDR3 DNA follows: TGTGCCAGCAGCTTTCCTGGCGGGAGGGGGTACGAGCAGTACTTC. Translating it yields CASSFPGGRGYEQYF. This chain uses TRBV7-2 with TRBJ2-7; 9 bases fit TRBD2. The V gene end was trimmed by 3 bases and the J gene end by 4 bases; junction bases not matched to a gene: 7. The germline V gene has CDR1 SGHTA and CDR2 FQGNSA. The length of the CDR3 is 15 residues.

V gene TRBV7-2 combines with J gene TRBJ2-7; D is uncertain. From germline, CDR1 is SGHTA and CDR2 FQGNSA. Between the trimmed V and J ends, which lost 1 base and 5 bases, there was a span of 12 bases. The length of the CDR3 is 14 residues. The CDR3 spells CASSLGVGIHEQYF. In nucleotides, the CDR3 is TGTGCCAGCAGCTTAGGAGTTGGAATCCACGAGCAGTACTTC.

This clonotype was seen more than once but under ten times. The CDR3 loop is CASSLTSGRALETQYF. In DNA form, the CDR3 reads TGTGCCAGCAGCTTAACTAGCGGGAGAGCCCTGGAGACCCAGTACTTC. The chain joins TRBV9 to TRBJ2-5; 11 bases are a match to TRBD2. This CDR3 spans 16 amino acids. After removal of 4 bases from V and 5 bases from J, the junction contained 10 bases not matched to a gene. CDR1 SGDLS and CDR2 YYNGEE come from the germline V gene.

The chain is built from TRBV30 and TRBJ2-2; D unresolved. The germline gives CDR1 GTSNPN, CDR2 SVGIG (reference sequence). CDR3 length equals 12 residues. Trimming removed 3 bases from V and 6 bases from J, with 8 bases in between. The CDR3 is CAWSDGPGELFF. The CDR3 DNA is TGTGCCTGGAGCGACGGACCCGGGGAGCTGTTTTTT.

This clonotype was recorded a few times. V is TRBV7-2 and J is TRBJ1-6; 11 bases align to TRBD1. Germline V gene lookup returns CDR1 SGHTA and CDR2 FQGNSA. This CDR3 is 15 amino acids long. Unmatched junction bases numbered 5, after V lost 5 bases and J lost 8 bases. DNA for the CDR3: TGTGCCAGCAGCCCCGGGACAGGGGGAGATTCACCCCTCCACTTT. Translating it yields CASSPGTGGDSPLHF.

This clonotype was seen only a few times. The chain has TRBV20-1 and TRBJ2-3; 11 bases align to TRBD2. Trimming cost V 3 bases and J 2 bases; bases outside gene matches: 10. The CDR3 totals 17 residues. From germline, CDR1 is DFQATT and CDR2 SNEGSKA (reference sequence). The CDR3 DNA reads as TGCAGTGCTAGGGGACTAGCGGAGAAGTCCAACACAGATACGCAGTATTTT. It yields the protein CSARGLAEKSNTDTQYF.

This clonotype has only a few counts. The CDR3 sequence: CASMERGGKDTQYF. DNA for the CDR3: TGTGCCAGCATGGAGCGGGGGGGCAAAGATACGCAGTATTTT. V gene TRBV2 combines with J gene TRBJ2-3; 10 bases are a match to TRBD2. Germline-derived CDR1 and CDR2 are SNHLY and FYNNEI. The CDR3 consists of 14 residues. The V gene end was trimmed by 7 bases and the J gene end by 5 bases; junction bases not matched to a gene: 6.

The chain joins TRBV3-1 to TRBJ1-2; D is ambiguous. Trimming shortened V by 4 bases and J by 6 bases, and 15 bases separated the two germline ends. This CDR3 region has 14 residues. Per germline, CDR1 LGHDT and CDR2 YNNKEL (reference sequence). The CDR3 DNA reads TGTGCCAGCAGCCGCAGAGGGCAGTCGGATGGCTACACCTTC. It is translated as CASSRRGQSDGYTF.

This chain joins TRBV5-1 and TRBJ2-2; no clear D gene. The CDR3 spans 15 residues. The V and J ends lost 5 bases and 1 base respectively, with 12 bases between them. Looked up from germline, CDR1 is SGHRS and CDR2 is YFSETQ. CDR3: CASRPLGLNTGELFF. As DNA, the CDR3 is TGCGCCAGCAGGCCCCTTGGGCTGAACACCGGGGAGCTGTTTTTT.

This clonotype was counted a few times. The V and J genes are TRBV6-6 and TRBJ2-1, with D possibly being TRBD2 (5 bases). The CDR3 runs to 17 residues. The ends were cut back, 2 bases at V and 4 bases at J, with 18 bases in the middle. Germline V gene sequence: CDR1 MNHNY, CDR2 SVGAGI (reference sequence). CDR3 region: CASSYGRRQTSYNEQFF. CDR3 nucleotides: TGTGCCAGCAGTTACGGGCGGAGGCAGACTTCTTACAATGAGCAGTTCTTC.

This clonotype was counted only a few times. This chain connects TRBV20-1 to TRBJ1-1; tentatively, D is TRBD1 (5 bases). The CDR3 is 12 amino acids. Trimming shortened V by 8 bases and J by 0 bases, and 10 bases separated the two germline ends. CDR1 DFQATT and CDR2 SNEGSKA come from the germline V gene (reference sequence). In nucleotides, the CDR3 is TGCAGTACGGGACGGCTGAACACTGAAGCTTTCTTT. Its protein is CSTGRLNTEAFF.

The chain combines TRBV7-2 with TRBJ2-7, with D perhaps matching TRBD1 (5 bases). Germline CDR1 is SGHTA and CDR2 is FQGNSA. The CDR3 sequence is 15 residues long. The germline V and J ends were trimmed by 2 bases and 5 bases, with 16 bases remaining between them. CDR3 sequence: CASSLRLPQGNEQYF. The CDR3 nucleotides read TGTGCCAGCAGCTTAAGGCTACCCCAGGGTAACGAGCAGTACTTC.

In this sample, this clonotype turned up a few times. The chain combines TRBV29-1 with TRBJ2-7; D perhaps matches TRBD2 (6 bases). The CDR3 contains 12 residues. The V end lost 4 bases, the J end lost 1 base, and 8 bases lay between the germline ends. Germline V CDR1 and CDR2: SQVTM, ANQGSEA. The CDR3 sequence: CSVGRDSYEQYF. CDR3 bases: TGCAGCGTTGGGAGGGATTCCTACGAGCAGTACTTC.

Only a few counts were recorded for this clonotype. The CDR3 DNA is TGTGCCAGCAGAGACCAAAACCCAGGGGGAAAACTGTTTTTT. It translates to CASRDQNPGGKLFF. The chain uses TRBV6-5 and TRBJ1-4; 7 nucleotides align to TRBD1. V trimming: 6 bases; J trimming: 10 bases; junction bases outside the gene matches: 11. Germline assignment: CDR1 MNHEY and CDR2 SVGAGI. The CDR3 consists of 14 residues.

This clonotype was recorded a few times. V gene TRBV2 combines with J gene TRBJ1-1; D ambiguous. The CDR3 extends over 11 amino acids. With 6 bases removed from V and 3 bases from J, the gap between germline ends came to 5 bases. Germline V gene data show CDR1 as SNHLY and CDR2 as FYNNEI. The DNA of the CDR3 is TGTGCCAGCAGGGCAGACACTGAAGCTTTCTTT. It yields the protein CASRADTEAFF.

This clonotype was observed at least ten times. The chain recombines TRBV11-3 with TRBJ2-2; D perhaps matches TRBD1 (6 bases). Germline values: CDR1 SGHNT, CDR2 YENEEA. This CDR3 is 15 amino acids long. The V end lost 5 bases, the J end lost 4 bases, and 14 bases lay between the germline ends. CDR3 amino acids: CASSLHRARTGELFF. The CDR3 nucleotides are TGTGCCAGCAGCCTCCACAGGGCGCGCACCGGGGAGCTGTTTTTT.

This clonotype was picked up a small number of times. V is TRBV20-1 and J is TRBJ1-5, with 7 bases lining up with TRBD1. The CDR3 contains 14 residues. The V gene's germline CDR1 is DFQATT and CDR2 SNEGSKA (reference sequence). Losses at the gene ends were 0 bases for V and 7 bases for J; bases not matched to a gene: 6. The CDR3 protein is CSARDGTVSQPQHF. The CDR3 coding sequence is TGCAGTGCTAGAGATGGGACAGTGAGCCAGCCCCAGCATTTT.

This clonotype was picked up a small number of times. V usage is TRBV20-1 and J usage is TRBJ2-5; TRBD2 agrees at 8 bases. Germline trimming cut 2 bases from V and 0 bases from J; bases unmatched to any gene: 8. Germline V CDR1 and CDR2: DFQATT, SNEGSKA (reference sequence). The CDR3 runs 16 residues. In DNA form, the CDR3 reads TGCAGTGCTAGACCCACCAGCGGGGGTTACCAAGAGACCCAGTACTTC. It is translated as CSARPTSGGYQETQYF.

The rearrangement uses TRBV12-3 or TRBV12-4 and TRBJ2-3; 7 bases are a match to TRBD1. J lost 7 bases, V lost 5 bases, and 12 bases had no gene match. This CDR3 region has 15 residues. DNA for the CDR3: TGTGCCAGCAGTCGGGACAGCGGCGGAGAGAATACGCAGTATTTT. Amino acid sequence: CASSRDSGGENTQYF.

This clonotype was found a few times. The V gene is TRBV5-1, the J gene TRBJ1-2, with TRBD1 matching 11 bases. Germline values: CDR1 SGHRS, CDR2 YFSETQ. V gave up 6 bases and J gave up 7 bases; unmatched junction bases: 8. The CDR3 spans 14 residues. CDR3 residues: CASTSGQGAAGYTF. The DNA of the CDR3 is TGCGCCAGCACCTCCGGACAGGGGGCGGCTGGCTACACCTTC.

The gene calls are TRBV6-1 and TRBJ1-2, with no clear D. The germline V gene encodes CDR1 MNHNS and CDR2 SASEGT. The CDR3 spans 15 residues. V gave up 7 bases and J gave up 4 bases, with 19 bases separating them. CDR3 sequence: CASIPSGASVYGYTF. The CDR3 DNA is TGTGCCAGCATCCCCAGCGGAGCAAGCGTCTATGGCTACACCTTC.

The V and J genes are TRBV10-3 and TRBJ1-2; TRBD1 is a possible D gene (6 bases). V was pared by 4 bases and J by 4 bases, with 10 bases between. CDR1 and CDR2 from the germline V gene are ENHRY and SYGVKD. The CDR3 has 13 amino acids. The CDR3 nucleotides are TGTGCCATCAGTGGACAGGCCATCTATGGCTACACCTTC. This codes for CAISGQAIYGYTF.

This clonotype was recorded a few times. This chain uses TRBV20-1 with TRBJ2-2, with D uncertain. CDR1 is DFQATT and CDR2 is SNEGSKA in the germline V gene (reference sequence). CDR3 size: 13 residues. The V and J ends lost 6 bases and 2 bases respectively, with 10 bases between them. The CDR3 spells CSAVLDNTGELFF. In nucleotides, the CDR3 is TGCAGTGCGGTCCTCGATAACACCGGGGAGCTGTTTTTT.

Many counts were recorded for this clonotype. CDR3 loop: CAIRDRGQEQYF. The DNA of the CDR3 is TGTGCCATCCGGGACAGGGGGCAAGAGCAGTACTTC. The V gene is TRBV10-3, the J gene TRBJ2-7, with 12 bases lining up with TRBD1. The CDR3 has 12 amino acids. Trimming took 8 bases from V and 7 from J; bases not matched to a gene: 3. Germline V gene sequence: CDR1 ENHRY, CDR2 SYGVKD.

This clonotype was observed a few times. The rearrangement links TRBV7-9 to TRBJ2-5, with D perhaps assigned TRBD1 or TRBD2 (5 bases each). The CDR3 loop spans 16 amino acids. Trimming left V 1 base short and J 0 bases short, with 12 bases between. The germline CDR1 and CDR2 sequences are SEHNR and FQNEAQ (reference sequence). CDR3 residues: CASSLGFRENQETQYF. The CDR3 nucleotides read TGTGCCAGCAGCTTAGGGTTCAGGGAGAACCAAGAGACCCAGTACTTC.

The genes are TRBV7-8 and TRBJ2-2, with TRBD2 matching over 11 bases. In germline, CDR1 is SGHVS, CDR2 FQNEAQ. Unmatched junction bases numbered 16, after V lost 2 bases and J lost 2 bases. This CDR3 is built from 21 residues. The CDR3 DNA follows: TGTGCCAGCAGCTTACCCCGTGGGACTAGCGGATTCGTACCTAACACCGGGGAGCTGTTTTTT. Translated, it gives CASSLPRGTSGFVPNTGELFF.

The CDR3 region has the DNA TGTGCCAGCAGTTACTCGACTGTGGGGAGGTTTGGTGACTACGAGCAGTACTTC. Its protein is CASSYSTVGRFGDYEQYF. The rearrangement links TRBV6-5 to TRBJ2-7, with D possibly TRBD2 on 6 matching bases. This CDR3 has 18 residues. Trimming left V 0 bases short and J 3 bases short, with 21 bases between. Germline CDR1 is MNHEY and CDR2 is SVGAGI.

This clonotype has a handful of counts. J is TRBJ1-2 and V is TRBV6-6; D perhaps matches TRBD1 (6 bases). This CDR3 is built from 13 residues. Per germline, CDR1 MNHNY and CDR2 SVGAGI (reference sequence). V was clipped by 6 bases and J by 2 bases, with 10 bases between them. The DNA of the CDR3 is TGTGCCAGCAGCAGGACAGAGAACTATGGCTACACCTTC. It codes for CASSRTENYGYTF.